The 9 T cell receptor beta chains listed next were all sequenced from one sample in a study of cytomegalovirus exposure and HLA in healthy donors. Both 60 Vbeta primers and 13 Jbeta primers went into the PCR. Assay: immunoSEQ multiplex PCR; the TCRdb copy retains only in-frame clones and omits some. Among some 200,000 clones listed, 80% were seen once. Sequencing was performed on PBMCs. The receptors originated from a boy aged 10-17 years in good health and CMV-seronegative.

This clone has only one observation. V is TRBV27 and J is TRBJ2-7, with D maybe TRBD2 (6 bases). Looked up from germline, CDR1 is MNHEY and CDR2 is SMNVEV (reference sequence). The length of the CDR3 is 14 residues. Trimming took 2 bases from V and 5 from J, leaving 13 bases between them. The CDR3 loop reads CASSLAGKTNEQYF. The CDR3 region has the DNA TGTGCCAGCAGTTTAGCGGGGAAGACTAACGAGCAGTACTTC.

V is TRBV11-3 and J is TRBJ2-7; 11 nucleotides match TRBD2. This CDR3 has 15 residues. V was clipped by 3 bases and J by 2 bases; unmatched bases: 3. The germline V gene has CDR1 SGHNT and CDR2 YENEEA. The CDR3 sequence: CASSFRLAGTYEQYF. The CDR3 DNA sequence: TGTGCCAGCAGCTTCCGACTAGCGGGAACCTACGAGCAGTACTTC.

In this sample, this clone turned up once. Written as DNA, the CDR3 is TGTGCCAGCAGCTTAGTTCCCGGGATGGGATACAATGAGCAGTTCTTC. Translated: CASSLVPGMGYNEQFF. The V and J genes are TRBV7-2 and TRBJ2-1, with D perhaps matching TRBD2 (5 bases). Trimming stripped 1 base from V and 4 bases from J, with 14 bases between. The V gene's germline CDR1 is SGHTA and CDR2 FQGNSA. The CDR3 runs to 16 residues.

The rearrangement uses TRBV19 and TRBJ2-1, with D maybe TRBD2 (5 bases). Trimming stripped 5 bases from V and 10 bases from J, with 21 bases between. This CDR3 is built from 15 residues. Germline CDR1 and CDR2: LNHDA and SQIVND (reference sequence). The CDR3 region has the DNA TGTGCCAGTAGTCCTTTGGCGGGTGTTCTGGACGAGCAGTTCTTC. Its translation: CASSPLAGVLDEQFF.

This clone was observed once. The CDR3 sequence: CASSEALTRDSNTEAFF. The CDR3 DNA is TGTGCCAGCAGTGAAGCATTGACTCGGGACTCCAACACTGAAGCTTTCTTT. V gene TRBV25-1 combines with J gene TRBJ1-1; weak D call: TRBD1 (5 bases). V lost 2 bases and J 2 bases, leaving 18 bases between the germline ends. The CDR3 is made up of 17 amino acids. Germline assignment: CDR1 MGHDK and CDR2 SYGVNS.

For the CDR3, the DNA is TGTGCCAGCAAATGGCCAGGGTCCGAGCAGTACTTC. Protein: CASKWPGSEQYF. The chain is built from TRBV27 and TRBJ2-7; the D gene is possibly TRBD1 (5 bases). The CDR3 runs 12 residues. Germline V CDR1 and CDR2: MNHEY, SMNVEV (reference sequence). V was pared by 7 bases and J by 6 bases, with 13 bases between.

The genes are TRBV4-1 and TRBJ1-1; 12 bases match TRBD1. Germline CDR1 and CDR2: MGHRA and YSYEKL. This CDR3 comprises 20 residues. Trimming cost V 0 bases and J 0 bases; bases outside gene matches: 11. CDR3 nucleotides: TGCGCCAGCAGCCAAGAATGGTTCCGGGACAGGGGGCTGGTGAACACTGAAGCTTTCTTT. Encoded protein: CASSQEWFRDRGLVNTEAFF.

V is TRBV4-3 and J is TRBJ2-1; D is possibly TRBD2 (6 bases). The germline V gene has CDR1 LGHNA and CDR2 YSLEER. The CDR3 totals 18 residues. Trimming cost V 0 bases and J 3 bases, with 18 bases left between them. Written as DNA, the CDR3 is TGCGCCAGCAGCCAAGATTTGTCACGGGACTCCAACTACAATGAGCAGTTCTTC. Its protein product is CASSQDLSRDSNYNEQFF.

The genes are TRBV11-2 and TRBJ2-5, with D maybe TRBD2 (6 bases). The J call is in doubt because the DNA end fits TRBJ2-7 better. Germline V lookup: CDR1 SGHAT, CDR2 FQNNGV. There are 13 residues in the CDR3. The CDR3 sequence is CASSATHSGEQYF. The DNA of the CDR3 is TGTGCCAGCAGCGCTACCCATAGCGGCGAGCAGTACTTC.